A selection of T cell receptor beta chains follows, all from one sample in a study of OX40 agonist ivuxolimab in advanced cancers. Profiled with immunoSEQ multiplex PCR; TCRdb holds only in-frame clones, not every one. The sample gives 45,000 to 65,000 clones, about nine tenths of which show up once; approximately 6.6% is in the top ten. Sequenced here: CD4+ or CD8+ T cells sorted from blood, sampled in a trial of the OX40 agonist ivuxolimab. The receptor source for this set is an adult with an advanced solid tumor such as melanoma, head and neck, liver or kidney cancer. Both conserved end residues are part of each CDR3. The D gene is left open where the match is weak. Clone size is not always given. Where it is, it says once, few, many or a class for expanded clones.

j_call	d_call	v_call	clone_size	cdr3_aa	cdr3_nt
TRBJ1-1	NA	TRBV23-1	few	CASSRATEAFF	TGCGCCAGCAGTCGGGCCACTGAAGCTTTCTTT
TRBJ1-1	NA	TRBV25-1	once	CASSDNKMVGSEAFF	TGTGCCAGCAGTGATAATAAGATGGTGGGGTCTGAAGCTTTCTTT
TRBJ1-2	NA	TRBV19	NA	CASSPQTGYGYTF	TGTGCCAGTAGTCCACAGACAGGATATGGCTACACCTTC
TRBJ2-3	NA	TRBV6-4	NA	CASSDSWTLSTDTQYF	TGTGCCAGCAGTGACTCCTGGACTCTTAGCACAGATACGCAGTATTTT
TRBJ1-3	NA	TRBV28	NA	CASSLGTVSGNTIYF	TGTGCCAGCAGTTTAGGGACGGTCTCTGGAAACACCATATATTTT
TRBJ2-3	NA	TRBV7-2	NA	CASSLSGQITDTQYF	TGTGCCAGCAGCTTATCTGGACAGATCACAGATACGCAGTATTTT
TRBJ1-3	NA	TRBV7-9	NA	CASSPDGYSGNTIYF	TGTGCCAGCAGCCCAGACGGCTACTCTGGAAACACCATATATTTT
TRBJ2-1	TRBD2	TRBV15	NA	CATSKVTSGSSEQFF	TGTGCCACCAGCAAAGTGACTAGCGGGAGTAGTGAGCAGTTCTTC
TRBJ2-5	NA	TRBV4-1	NA	CASSRPDGGHETQYF	TGCGCCAGCAGCCGGCCCGATGGGGGGCACGAGACCCAGTACTTC
TRBJ1-5	TRBD1	TRBV12-5	NA	CASGLIQGVGNQPQHF	TGTGCTAGTGGTTTGATCCAGGGGGTAGGCAATCAGCCCCAGCATTTT
TRBJ2-1	TRBD1	TRBV4-1	NA	CASSQRTGAGEQFF	TGCGCCAGCAGCCAAAGGACAGGGGCTGGTGAGCAGTTCTTC
TRBJ2-7	NA	TRBV27	NA	CASSLRGYNYEQYF	TGTGCCAGCAGTTTACGAGGGTATAACTACGAGCAGTACTTC
TRBJ2-7	NA	TRBV7-6	few	CASSPTTGGREQYF	TGTGCCAGCAGCCCGACAACAGGAGGTCGCGAGCAGTACTTC
TRBJ1-4	NA	TRBV28	NA	CATGGPLEKLFF	TGTGCCACCGGGGGACCTTTGGAAAAACTGTTTTTT
TRBJ2-1	NA	TRBV7-3	NA	CASSLSRYDEQFF	TGTGCCAGCAGCTTAAGCCGGTACGATGAGCAGTTCTTC
TRBJ1-2	TRBD1	TRBV28	NA	CASSPNRGRGYTF	TGTGCCAGCAGCCCTAACAGGGGGCGTGGCTACACCTTC
TRBJ1-5	TRBD1	TRBV6-6	NA	CASSNRGPQPQHF	TGTGCCAGCAGCAACAGGGGGCCCCAGCCCCAGCATTTT
TRBJ2-1	TRBD2	TRBV10-2	NA	CASSDGRALGEQFF	TGCGCCAGCAGTGACGGGAGGGCCCTCGGTGAGCAGTTCTTC
TRBJ1-1	NA	TRBV5-1	NA	CASSLTGTHTEAFF	TGCGCCAGCAGCTTAACAGGAACCCACACTGAAGCTTTCTTT
TRBJ2-7	NA	TRBV5-4	NA	CASSLGLTYEQYF	TGTGCCAGCAGCTTGGGTCTGACCTACGAGCAGTACTTC
TRBJ2-5	TRBD1	TRBV4-2	NA	CASSPYSMTGVPETQYF	TGTGCCAGCAGCCCCTACTCGATGACAGGGGTGCCAGAGACCCAGTACTTC
TRBJ1-2	NA	TRBV29-1	NA	CSGRDTNYGYTF	TGCAGCGGCCGGGACACTAACTATGGCTACACCTTC
TRBJ2-7	TRBD2	TRBV6-6	NA	CASAGGLGYEQYF	TGTGCCAGCGCGGGAGGCCTCGGCTACGAGCAGTACTTC
TRBJ2-7	TRBD1	TRBV19	few	CASSGPGQGSYEQYF	TGTGCCAGTAGTGGCCCAGGACAGGGATCCTACGAGCAGTACTTC
TRBJ1-2	NA	TRBV28	NA	CASSPWAKYGYTF	TGTGCCAGCAGTCCATGGGCTAAATATGGCTACACCTTC
TRBJ2-1	TRBD1	TRBV7-3	once	CASSLIPTGSSYNEQFF	TGTGCCAGCAGCTTAATCCCGACAGGGAGCTCCTACAATGAGCAGTTCTTC
TRBJ1-4	TRBD1	TRBV15	medium-sized	CATSGQGAPTNEKLFF	TGTGCCACCAGCGGACAGGGGGCGCCAACTAATGAAAAACTGTTTTTT
TRBJ2-7	NA	TRBV27	NA	CASSQIFGREQYF	TGTGCCAGCAGCCAAATCTTCGGGAGAGAGCAGTACTTC
TRBJ1-3	NA	TRBV5-1	NA	CASSLVFSTGIGSGNTIYF	TGCGCCAGCAGCTTGGTATTTTCTACAGGGATCGGCTCTGGAAACACCATATATTTT
TRBJ2-7	NA	TRBV10-3	NA	CAIQGLHEQYF	TGTGCCATCCAGGGGCTCCACGAGCAGTACTTC
TRBJ1-2	NA	TRBV30	NA	CAWEEGNYGYTF	TGTGCCTGGGAGGAAGGGAACTATGGCTACACCTTC
TRBJ2-5	NA	TRBV9	NA	CASSVGTEGQETQYF	TGTGCCAGCAGCGTAGGGACAGAGGGTCAAGAGACCCAGTACTTC
TRBJ1-5	TRBD1	TRBV11-2	NA	CASSNDRLGTGNQPQHF	TGTGCCAGCAGTAACGATCGGTTAGGGACAGGCAATCAGCCCCAGCATTTT
TRBJ2-7	NA	TRBV18	NA	CASSPQVGSYEQYF	TGTGCCAGCTCACCACAGGTTGGGTCCTACGAGCAGTACTTC
TRBJ1-2	NA	TRBV5-5	few	CASSVPGSSNYGYTF	TGTGCCAGCAGCGTTCCGGGGTCTTCCAACTATGGCTACACCTTC
TRBJ1-5	NA	TRBV6-5	NA	CASSYSSPEEPQHF	TGTGCCAGCAGTTACTCGAGCCCCGAGGAGCCCCAGCATTTT